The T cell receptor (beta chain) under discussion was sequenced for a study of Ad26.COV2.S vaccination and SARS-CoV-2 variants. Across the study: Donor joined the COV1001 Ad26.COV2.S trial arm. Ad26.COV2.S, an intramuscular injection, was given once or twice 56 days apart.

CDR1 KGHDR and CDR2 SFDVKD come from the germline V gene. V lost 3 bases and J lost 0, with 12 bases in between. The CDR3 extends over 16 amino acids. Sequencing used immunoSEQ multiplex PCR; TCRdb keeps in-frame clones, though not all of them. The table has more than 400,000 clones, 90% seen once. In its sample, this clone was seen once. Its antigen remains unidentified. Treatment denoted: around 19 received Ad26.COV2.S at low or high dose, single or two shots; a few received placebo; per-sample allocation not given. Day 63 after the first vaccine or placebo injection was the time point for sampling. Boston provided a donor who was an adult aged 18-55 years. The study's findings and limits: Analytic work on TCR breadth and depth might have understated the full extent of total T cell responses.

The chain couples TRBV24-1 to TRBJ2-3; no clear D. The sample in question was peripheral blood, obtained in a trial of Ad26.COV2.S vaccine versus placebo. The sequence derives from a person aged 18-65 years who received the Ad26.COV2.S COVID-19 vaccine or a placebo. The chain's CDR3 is CATSDPSGDSTDTQYF. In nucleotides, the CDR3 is TGTGCCACCAGTGATCCCTCAGGAGACAGCACAGATACGCAGTATTTT.